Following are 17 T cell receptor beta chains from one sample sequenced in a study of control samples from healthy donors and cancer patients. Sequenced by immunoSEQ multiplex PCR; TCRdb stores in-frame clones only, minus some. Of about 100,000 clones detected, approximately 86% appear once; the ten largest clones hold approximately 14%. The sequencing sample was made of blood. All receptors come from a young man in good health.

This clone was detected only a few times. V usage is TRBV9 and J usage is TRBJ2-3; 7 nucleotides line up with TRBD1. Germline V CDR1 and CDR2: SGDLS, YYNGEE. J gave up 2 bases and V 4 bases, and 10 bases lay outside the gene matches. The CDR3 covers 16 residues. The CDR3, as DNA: TGTGCCAGCAGCCTAAAGGGACAGAGAGCCACAGATACGCAGTATTTT. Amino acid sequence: CASSLKGQRATDTQYF. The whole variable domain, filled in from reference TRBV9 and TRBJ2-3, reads DSGVTQTPKHLITATGQRVTLRCSPRSGDLSVYWYQQSLDQGLQFLIQYYNGEERAKGNILERFSAQQFPDLHSELNLSSLELGDSALYFCASSLKGQRATDTQYFGPGTRLTVL.

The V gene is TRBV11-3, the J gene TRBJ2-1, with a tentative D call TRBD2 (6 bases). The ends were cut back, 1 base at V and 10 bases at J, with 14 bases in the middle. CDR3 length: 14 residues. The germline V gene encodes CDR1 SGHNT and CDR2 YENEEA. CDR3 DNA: TGTGCCAGCAGCTTAGGTGGGGACTTTCGAGAGCAGTTCTTC. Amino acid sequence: CASSLGGDFREQFF.

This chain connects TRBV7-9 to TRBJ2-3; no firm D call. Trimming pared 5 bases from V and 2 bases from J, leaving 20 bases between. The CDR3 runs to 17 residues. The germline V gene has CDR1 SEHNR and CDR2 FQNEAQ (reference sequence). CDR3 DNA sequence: TGTGCCAGCAGCCGCACCCCACCAGGAAAGGACACAGATACGCAGTATTTT. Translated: CASSRTPPGKDTDTQYF.

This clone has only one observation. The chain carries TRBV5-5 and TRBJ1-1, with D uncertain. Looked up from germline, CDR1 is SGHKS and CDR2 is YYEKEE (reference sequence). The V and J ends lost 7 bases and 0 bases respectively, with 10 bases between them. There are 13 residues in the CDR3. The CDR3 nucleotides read TGTGCCAGCCAACTTGGCATGAACACTGAAGCTTTCTTT. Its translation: CASQLGMNTEAFF.

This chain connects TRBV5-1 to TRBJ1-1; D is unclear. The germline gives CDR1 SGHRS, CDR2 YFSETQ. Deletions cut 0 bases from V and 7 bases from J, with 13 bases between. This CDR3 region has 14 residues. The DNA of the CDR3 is TGCGCCAGCAGCTTGGTTTACCAGTCTCTTGAAGCTTTCTTT. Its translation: CASSLVYQSLEAFF.

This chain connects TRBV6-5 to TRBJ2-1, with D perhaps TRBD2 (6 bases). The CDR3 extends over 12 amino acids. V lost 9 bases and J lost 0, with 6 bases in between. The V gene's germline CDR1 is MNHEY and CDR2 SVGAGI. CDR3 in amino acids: CARDYSYNEQFF. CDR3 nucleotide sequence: TGTGCCAGGGACTACTCCTACAATGAGCAGTTCTTC.

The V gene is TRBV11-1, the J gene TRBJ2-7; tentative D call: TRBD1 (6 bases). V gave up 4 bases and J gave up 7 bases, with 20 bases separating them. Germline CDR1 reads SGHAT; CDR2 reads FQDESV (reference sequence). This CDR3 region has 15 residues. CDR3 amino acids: CASSSEVLSRGEQYF. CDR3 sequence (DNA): TGTGCCAGCAGCTCGGAGGTTCTCTCAAGGGGGGAGCAGTACTTC. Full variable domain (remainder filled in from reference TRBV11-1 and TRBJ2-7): EAEVAQSPRYKITEKSQAVAFWCDPISGHATLYWYRQILGQGPELLVQFQDESVVDDSQLPKDRFSAERLKGVDSTLKIQPAELGDSAMYLCASSSEVLSRGEQYFGPGTRLTVT.

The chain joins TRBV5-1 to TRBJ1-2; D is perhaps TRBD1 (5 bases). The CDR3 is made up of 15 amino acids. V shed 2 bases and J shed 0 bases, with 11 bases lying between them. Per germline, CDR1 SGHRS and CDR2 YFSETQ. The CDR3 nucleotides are TGCGCCAGCAGCTTTGGGGGGGACGCTAACTATGGCTACACCTTC. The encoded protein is CASSFGGDANYGYTF.

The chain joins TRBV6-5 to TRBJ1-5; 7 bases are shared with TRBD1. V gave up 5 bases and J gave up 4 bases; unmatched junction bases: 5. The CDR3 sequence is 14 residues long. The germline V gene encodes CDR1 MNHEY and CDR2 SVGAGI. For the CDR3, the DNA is TGTGCCAGCAGTAGACAGGGAACTAATCAGCCCCAGCATTTT. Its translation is CASSRQGTNQPQHF.

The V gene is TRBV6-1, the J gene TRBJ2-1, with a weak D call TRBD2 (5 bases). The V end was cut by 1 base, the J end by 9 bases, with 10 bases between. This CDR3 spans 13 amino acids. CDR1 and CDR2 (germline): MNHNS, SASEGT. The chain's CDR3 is CASSEGGVGEQFF. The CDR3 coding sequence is TGTGCCAGCAGTGAAGGGGGAGTTGGTGAGCAGTTCTTC.

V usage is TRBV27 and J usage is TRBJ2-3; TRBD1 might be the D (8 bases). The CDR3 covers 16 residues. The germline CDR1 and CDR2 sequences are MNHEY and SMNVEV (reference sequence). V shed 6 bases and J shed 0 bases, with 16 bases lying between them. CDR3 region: CASRIQQGGSTDTQYF. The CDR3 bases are TGTGCCAGCAGGATCCAACAGGGGGGGAGCACAGATACGCAGTATTTT.

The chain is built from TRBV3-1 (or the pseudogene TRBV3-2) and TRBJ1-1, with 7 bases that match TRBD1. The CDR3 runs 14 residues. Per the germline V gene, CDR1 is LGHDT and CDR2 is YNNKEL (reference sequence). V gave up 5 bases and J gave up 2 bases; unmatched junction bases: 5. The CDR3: CASSYRGLNTEAFF. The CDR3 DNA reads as TGTGCCAGCAGCTACAGGGGTTTAAACACTGAAGCTTTCTTT.

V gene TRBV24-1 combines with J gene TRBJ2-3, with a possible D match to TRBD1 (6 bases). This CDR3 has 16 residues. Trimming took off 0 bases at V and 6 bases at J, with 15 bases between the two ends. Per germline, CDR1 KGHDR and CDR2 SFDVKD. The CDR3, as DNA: TGTGCCACCAGTGATTTGGACAGGAGGTCGGTCGATACGCAGTATTTT. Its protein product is CATSDLDRRSVDTQYF.

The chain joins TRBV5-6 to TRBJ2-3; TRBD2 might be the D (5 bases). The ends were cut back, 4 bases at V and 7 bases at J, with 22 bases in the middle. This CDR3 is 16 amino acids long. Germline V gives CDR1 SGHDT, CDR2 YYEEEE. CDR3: CASSRLMGESVNTQYF. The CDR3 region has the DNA TGTGCCAGCAGCCGCCTAATGGGAGAGTCCGTAAATACGCAGTATTTT.

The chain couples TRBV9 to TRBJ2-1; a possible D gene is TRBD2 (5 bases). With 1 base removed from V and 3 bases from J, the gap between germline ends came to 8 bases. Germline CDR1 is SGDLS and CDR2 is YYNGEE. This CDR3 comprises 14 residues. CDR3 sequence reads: CASSVSSGYNEQFF. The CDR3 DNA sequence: TGTGCCAGCAGCGTAAGCAGCGGCTACAATGAGCAGTTCTTC.

The CDR3 reads CASSYTGLTEAFF. CDR3 sequence (DNA): TGTGCCAGCAGCTATACAGGGCTCACTGAAGCTTTCTTT. V and J are TRBV13 and TRBJ1-1, with D perhaps TRBD1 (6 bases). In germline, CDR1 is PRHDT, CDR2 FYEKMQ (reference sequence). V lost 4 bases, J lost 4 bases, and 10 bases lay in between. This CDR3 has 13 amino acids.

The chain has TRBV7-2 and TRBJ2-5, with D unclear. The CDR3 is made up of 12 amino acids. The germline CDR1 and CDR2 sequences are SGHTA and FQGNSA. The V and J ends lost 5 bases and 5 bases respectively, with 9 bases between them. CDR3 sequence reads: CASSAALETQYF. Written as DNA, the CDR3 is TGTGCCAGCAGCGCCGCTTTGGAGACCCAGTACTTC.